This entry features one TCR beta chain sequence. Its antigen remains unidentified. No DNA is shown, since the ends of the CDR3 on it are uncertain; the CDR3 is the one TCRdb lists. These data are taken from a study of vaccination and CD4 T cells after COVID-19. Sequencing of DNA taken from cultured CD4+ T cells relied on the Oncomine TCR Beta short-read assay. TCRdb reprocessed the PCR reads via MiXCR and lists one record per CDR3 protein. Here the sample spans nearly 20,000 distinct CDR3 sequences, roughly 50% being singletons. Termini included, the CDR3 measures 13 amino acids. Per germline, CDR1 DFQATT and CDR2 SNEGSKA (reference sequence). Treatment in this sample: approximately 10-day PBMC culture with coronavirus spike peptide pools or control peptides (ViraFEST assay). IL-2 at approximately 10 IU/ml and peptide pools at approximately 10 ug/ml were added to PBMCs cultured at a few million per well.

Sequencing was performed on CD4+ T cells from blood, cultured in vitro, taken after SARS-CoV-2 vaccination. This receptor was identified in a human donor who had recovered from COVID-19. This chain uses TRBV20-1 with TRBJ2-5. The chain's CDR3 is CSATFFGQETQYF.